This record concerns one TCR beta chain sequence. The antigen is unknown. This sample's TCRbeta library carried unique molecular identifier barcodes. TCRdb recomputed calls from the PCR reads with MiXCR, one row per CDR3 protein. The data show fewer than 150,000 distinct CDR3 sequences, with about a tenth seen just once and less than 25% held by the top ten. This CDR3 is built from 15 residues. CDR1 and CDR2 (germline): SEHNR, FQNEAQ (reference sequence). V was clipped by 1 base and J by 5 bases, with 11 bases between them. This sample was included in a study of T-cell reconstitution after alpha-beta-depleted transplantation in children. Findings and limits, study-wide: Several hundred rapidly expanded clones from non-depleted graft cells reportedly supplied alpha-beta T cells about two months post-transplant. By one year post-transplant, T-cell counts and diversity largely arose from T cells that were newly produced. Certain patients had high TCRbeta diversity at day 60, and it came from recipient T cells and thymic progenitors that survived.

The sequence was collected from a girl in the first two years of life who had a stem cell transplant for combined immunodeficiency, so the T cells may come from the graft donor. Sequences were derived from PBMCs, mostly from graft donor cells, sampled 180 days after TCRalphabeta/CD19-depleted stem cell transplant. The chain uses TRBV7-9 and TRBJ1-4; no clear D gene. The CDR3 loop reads CASSLVMQENEKLFF. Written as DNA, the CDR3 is TGTGCCAGCAGCTTAGTGATGCAGGAGAATGAAAAACTGTTTTTT. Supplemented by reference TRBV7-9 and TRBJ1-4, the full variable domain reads DTGVSQNPRHKITKRGQNVTFRCDPISEHNRLYWYRQTLGQGPEFLTYFQNEAQLEKSRLLSDRFSAERPKGSFSTLEIQRTEQGDSAMYLCASSLVMQENEKLFFGSGTQLSVL.